Following are 9 T cell receptor beta chains from one sample sequenced in a study of prognosis after radiotherapy for stage I lung cancer. Multiplex PCR, run in two rounds, amplified TCR beta CDR3 from genomic DNA. With primers specific to each TRBV and TRBJ gene, the first-round PCR was performed. TCRdb called the multiplex PCR reads again in MiXCR, with one record for every CDR3 protein. The sample holds 11,000 to 15,000 distinct CDR3 sequences; roughly 25% are singletons and the top ten take 11%. The sequenced sample was PBMCs, obtained before or after stereotactic body radiation therapy (not recorded which). These receptors all come from a donor aged 50 or older with non-small cell lung cancer.

By sample fraction, this clonotype is medium-sized. The J gene is TRBJ2-7, the V gene TRBV28; 11 bases map to TRBD2. Germline CDR1 MDHEN, CDR2 SYDVKM. The CDR3 loop spans 13 amino acids. The junction had 2 bases not matched to a gene; V was cut back by 6 bases and J by 4 bases. CDR3 nucleotide sequence: TGTGCCAGCAGGACTAGCGGGACGTACGAGCAGTACTTC. This translates into CASRTSGTYEQYF.

This clonotype was found many times. The J gene is TRBJ1-1, the V gene TRBV5-1; D may be TRBD1 (6 bases). The CDR3 has 14 residues. Trimming stripped 4 bases from V and 2 bases from J, with 12 bases between. Looked up from germline, CDR1 is SGHRS and CDR2 is YFSETQ. DNA of the CDR3: TGCGCCAGCAGCCGGGACACCGTTAACACTGAAGCTTTCTTT. It encodes CASSRDTVNTEAFF.

Many counts were recorded for this clonotype. J is TRBJ1-5 and V is TRBV20-1; D is uncertain. The CDR3 consists of 16 residues. Germline V gene data show CDR1 as DFQATT and CDR2 as SNEGSKA (reference sequence). V lost 5 bases and J lost 0, with 17 bases in between. The CDR3 is CSASSPYRPSNQPQHF. Written as DNA, the CDR3 is TGCAGTGCTTCGAGTCCTTACAGACCTAGCAATCAGCCCCAGCATTTT.

V is TRBV6-1 and J is TRBJ1-3, with TRBD1 matching over 11 bases. Trimming took 8 bases from V and 0 from J; bases not matched to a gene: 12. The CDR3 spans 18 residues. Germline V CDR1 and CDR2: MNHNS, SASEGT. CDR3 in amino acids: CASGGQGARMDSGNTIYF. The CDR3 DNA reads as TGTGCCAGCGGAGGACAGGGGGCGCGTATGGACTCTGGAAACACCATATATTTT.

Ten or more counts support this clonotype. The rearrangement uses TRBV18 and TRBJ2-1, with D uncertain. The ends were cut back, 1 base at V and 3 bases at J, with 10 bases in the middle. CDR1 and CDR2 from the germline V gene are KGHSH and LQKENI. The CDR3 extends over 15 amino acids. CDR3 nucleotides: TGTGCCAGCTCACCACTAGAGGTGGTCTACAATGAGCAGTTCTTC. The encoded protein is CASSPLEVVYNEQFF.

This clonotype is medium-sized in the sample. This chain uses TRBV20-1 with TRBJ2-3; TRBD2 might be the D (5 bases). Germline loops: CDR1 DFQATT, CDR2 SNEGSKA (reference sequence). Trimming removed 5 bases from V and 1 base from J, with 13 bases in between. The CDR3 totals 14 residues. The CDR3 DNA follows: TGCAGTGCTCCAACTAGTCTCGGCACAGATACGCAGTATTTT. Its translation is CSAPTSLGTDTQYF.

This clonotype was seen at least ten times. The chain links TRBV15 to TRBJ2-1; D may be TRBD1 (6 bases). Deletions cut 5 bases from V and 7 bases from J, with 21 bases between. The CDR3 sequence is 16 residues long. CDR1 is LNHNV, CDR2 YYDKDF, per germline (reference sequence). In DNA form, the CDR3 reads TGTGCCACCAGCGGGGTAAAGGGACATCTGAAGAATGAGCAGTTCTTC. It translates to CATSGVKGHLKNEQFF.

This clonotype is classed as medium-sized (0.01 to 0.1%). The CDR3 reads CASSMSGGELFF. The CDR3 coding sequence is TGTGCCAGCAGCATGAGCGGCGGGGAGCTGTTTTTT. V gene TRBV7-3 combines with J gene TRBJ2-2; tentative D call: TRBD2 (5 bases). CDR3 size: 12 residues. CDR1 is SGHTA, CDR2 FQGTGA, per germline. Between the trimmed V and J ends, which lost 5 bases and 7 bases, there was a span of 8 bases. The variable domain in full, completed from reference TRBV7-3 and TRBJ2-2, reads GAGVSQTPSNKVTEKGKYVELRCDPISGHTALYWYRQSLGQGPEFLIYFQGTGAADDSGLPNDRFFAVRPEGSVSTLKIQRTERGDSAVYLCASSMSGGELFFGEGSRLTVL.

This clonotype has ten or more counts. DNA for the CDR3: TGTGCCAGCAGTCCCTCCTATCGGGGCGGTAGCTCTGGAAACACCATATATTTT. It yields the protein CASSPSYRGGSSGNTIYF. This chain links TRBV6-1 with TRBJ1-3, with D possibly being TRBD1 (5 bases). CDR1 MNHNS and CDR2 SASEGT come from the germline V gene. The V end was cut by 5 bases, the J end by 0 bases, with 20 bases between. The CDR3 runs 18 residues.